Here is one T cell receptor (beta chain) with its context. In the original processing: Nucleated cell counts were estimated from reference gene primer amplification. Profiling relied on immunoSEQ multiplex PCR, and the TCRdb table lists in-frame clones only, not all of them. V and J calls and clone size are as listed in that table; D and trimming were resolved from the DNA. The sample consists of under 200,000 clones, around four fifths of them appearing once. These data are taken from a study of blood T cell repertoires in COVID-19. The overall study: PBMCs, B-cell-depleted T cells, or T cells provided the cDNA or gDNA that made up the material.

The sequence was collected from an older man with acute or convalescent COVID-19. The sequencing sample was made of peripheral blood.

The CDR3 region is CASSLGQGAAIEAFF. The DNA of the CDR3 is TGTGCCAGCAGCCTCGGACAGGGGGCTGCGATTGAAGCTTTCTTT. The gene calls are TRBV13 and TRBJ1-1; 11 positions match TRBD1. Germline V lookup: CDR1 PRHDT, CDR2 FYEKMQ (reference sequence). CDR3 length equals 15 residues. V shed 5 bases and J 7 bases; nucleotides not matched to a gene: 9.